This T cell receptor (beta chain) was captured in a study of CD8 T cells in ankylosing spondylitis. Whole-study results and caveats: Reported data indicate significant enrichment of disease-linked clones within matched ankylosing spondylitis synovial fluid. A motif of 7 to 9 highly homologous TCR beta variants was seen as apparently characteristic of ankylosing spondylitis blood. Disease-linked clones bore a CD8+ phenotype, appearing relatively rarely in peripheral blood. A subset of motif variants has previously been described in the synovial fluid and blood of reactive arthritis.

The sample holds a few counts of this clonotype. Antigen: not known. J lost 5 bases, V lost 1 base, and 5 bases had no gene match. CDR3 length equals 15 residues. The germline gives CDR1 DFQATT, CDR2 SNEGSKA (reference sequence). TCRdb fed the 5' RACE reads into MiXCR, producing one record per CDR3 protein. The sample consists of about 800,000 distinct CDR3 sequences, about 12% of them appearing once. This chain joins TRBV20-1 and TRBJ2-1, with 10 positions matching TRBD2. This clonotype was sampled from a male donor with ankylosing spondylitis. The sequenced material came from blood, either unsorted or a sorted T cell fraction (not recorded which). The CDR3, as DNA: TGCAGTGCTAGAGTCCCACTAGCGGGAAACAATGAGCAGTTCTTC. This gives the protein CSARVPLAGNNEQFF.